This record covers a single T cell receptor (beta chain). Its antigen is not identified. The data were taken from a study of T cell responses to AZD1222 COVID-19 vaccine. Findings of the study overall: Spike as a whole was targeted by vaccine-associated CD4 TCRs, dominant at 160-218 and 743-854.

Only in-frame clones appear in the TCRdb table, and some are missing; sequencing was by immunoSEQ multiplex PCR. The sample holds 95,000 to 100,000 clones; about four fifths are singletons and the top ten take approximately 15%. CDR1 is SGHRS, CDR2 YFSETQ, per germline. The CDR3 spans 15 residues. The V segment lost 3 bases and the J segment 7 bases; nucleotides outside the gene matches: 4. This clonotype originated in an adult who received the AZD1222 COVID-19 vaccine. This sample comprised peripheral blood, obtained 28 days after the second AZD1222 dose. The chain has TRBV5-1 and TRBJ2-1; 13 bases agree with TRBD2. The CDR3 nucleotides read TGCGCCAGCAGCTCGGGACTAGCGGGGAAGAATGAGCAGTTCTTC. Encoded protein: CASSSGLAGKNEQFF.